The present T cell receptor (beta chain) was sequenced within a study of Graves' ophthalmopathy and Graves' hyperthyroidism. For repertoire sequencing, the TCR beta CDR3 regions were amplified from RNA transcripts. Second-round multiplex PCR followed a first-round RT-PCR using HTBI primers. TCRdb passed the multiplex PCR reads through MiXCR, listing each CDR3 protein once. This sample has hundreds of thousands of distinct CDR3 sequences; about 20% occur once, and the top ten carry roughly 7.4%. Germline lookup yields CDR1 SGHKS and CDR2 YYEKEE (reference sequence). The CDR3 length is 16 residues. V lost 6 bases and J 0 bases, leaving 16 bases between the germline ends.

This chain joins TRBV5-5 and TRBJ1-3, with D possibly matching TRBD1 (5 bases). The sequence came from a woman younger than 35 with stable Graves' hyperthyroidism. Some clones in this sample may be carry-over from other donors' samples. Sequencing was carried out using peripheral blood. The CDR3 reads CASIRSGLSSGNTIYF. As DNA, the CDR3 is TGTGCCAGCATCCGTTCGGGACTCTCCTCTGGAAACACCATATATTTT.